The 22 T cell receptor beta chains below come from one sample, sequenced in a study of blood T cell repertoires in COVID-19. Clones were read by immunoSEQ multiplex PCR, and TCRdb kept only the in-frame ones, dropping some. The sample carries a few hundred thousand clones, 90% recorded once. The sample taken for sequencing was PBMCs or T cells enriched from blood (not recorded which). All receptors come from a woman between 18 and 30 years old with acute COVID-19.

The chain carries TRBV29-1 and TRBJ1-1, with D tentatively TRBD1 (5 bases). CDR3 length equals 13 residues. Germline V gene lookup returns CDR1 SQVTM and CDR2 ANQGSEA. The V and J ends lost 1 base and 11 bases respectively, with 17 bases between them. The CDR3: CSVEGWSGTGAFF. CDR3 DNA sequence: TGCAGCGTTGAAGGGTGGAGCGGGACTGGGGCTTTCTTT.

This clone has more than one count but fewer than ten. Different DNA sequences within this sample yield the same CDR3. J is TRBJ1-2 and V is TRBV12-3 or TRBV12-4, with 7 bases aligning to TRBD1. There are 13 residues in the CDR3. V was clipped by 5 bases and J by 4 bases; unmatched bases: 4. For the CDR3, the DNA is TGTGCCAGCAGTCCACAGGGGAGCTATGGCTACACCTTC. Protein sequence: CASSPQGSYGYTF.

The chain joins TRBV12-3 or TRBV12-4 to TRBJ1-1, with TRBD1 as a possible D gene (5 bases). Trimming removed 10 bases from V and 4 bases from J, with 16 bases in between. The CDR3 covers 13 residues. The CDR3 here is CATSPGLLTEAFF. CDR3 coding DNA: TGTGCCACCTCCCCGGGACTACTCACTGAAGCTTTCTTT.

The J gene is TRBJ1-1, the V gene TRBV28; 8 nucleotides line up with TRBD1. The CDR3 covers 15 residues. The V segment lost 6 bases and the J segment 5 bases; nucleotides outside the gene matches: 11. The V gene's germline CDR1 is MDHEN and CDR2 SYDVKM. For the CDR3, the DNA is TGTGCCAGCAGCCTGACAGGGGCCGTGGGGACTGAAGCTTTCTTT. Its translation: CASSLTGAVGTEAFF.

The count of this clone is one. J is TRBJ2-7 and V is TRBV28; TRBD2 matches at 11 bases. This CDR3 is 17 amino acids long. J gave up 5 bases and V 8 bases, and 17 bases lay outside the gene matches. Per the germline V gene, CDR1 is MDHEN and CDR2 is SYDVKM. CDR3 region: CASVTRRIPGLADEQYF. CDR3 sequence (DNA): TGTGCCAGCGTAACCCGCAGAATACCGGGACTAGCGGACGAGCAGTACTTC.

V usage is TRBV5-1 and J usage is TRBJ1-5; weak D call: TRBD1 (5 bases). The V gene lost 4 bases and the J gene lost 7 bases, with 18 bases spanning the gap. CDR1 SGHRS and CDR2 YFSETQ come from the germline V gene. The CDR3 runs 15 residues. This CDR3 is CASSPLGGEVQPQHF. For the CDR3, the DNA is TGCGCCAGCAGCCCCTTGGGGGGGGAGGTGCAGCCCCAGCATTTT.

The CDR3 coding sequence is TGTGCCAGCAGCCCATTGTCCACTGAAGCTTTCTTT. As protein: CASSPLSTEAFF. The J gene is TRBJ1-1, the V gene TRBV7-8; D is uncertain. Looked up from germline, CDR1 is SGHVS and CDR2 is FQNEAQ. The CDR3 totals 12 residues. Trimming shortened V by 5 bases and J by 4 bases, and 8 bases separated the two germline ends. The full variable domain, its missing parts supplied by reference TRBV7-8 and TRBJ1-1, is GAGVSQSPRYKVAKRGQDVALRCDPISGHVSLFWYQQALGQGPEFLTYFQNEAQLDKSGLPSDRFFAERPEGSVSTLKIQRTQQEDSAVYLCASSPLSTEAFFGQGTRLTVV.

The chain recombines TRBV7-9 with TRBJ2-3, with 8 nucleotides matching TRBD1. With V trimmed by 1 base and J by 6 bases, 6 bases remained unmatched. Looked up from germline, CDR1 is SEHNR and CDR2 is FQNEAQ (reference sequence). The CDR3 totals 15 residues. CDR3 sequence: CASSLDHQGADTQYF. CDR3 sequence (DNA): TGTGCCAGCAGCTTAGATCACCAGGGGGCGGATACGCAGTATTTT.

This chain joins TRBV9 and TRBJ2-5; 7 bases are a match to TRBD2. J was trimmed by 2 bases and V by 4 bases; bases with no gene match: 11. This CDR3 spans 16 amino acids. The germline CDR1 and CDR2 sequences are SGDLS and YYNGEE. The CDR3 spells CASSLPREGLQETQYF. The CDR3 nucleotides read TGTGCCAGCAGCCTACCCAGGGAGGGGCTACAAGAGACCCAGTACTTC.

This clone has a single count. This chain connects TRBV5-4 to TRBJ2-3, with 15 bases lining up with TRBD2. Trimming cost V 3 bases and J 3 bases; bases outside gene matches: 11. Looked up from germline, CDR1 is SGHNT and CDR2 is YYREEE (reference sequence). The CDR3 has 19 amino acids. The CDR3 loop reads CASSWGLAGGGPITDTQYF. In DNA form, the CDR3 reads TGTGCCAGCAGCTGGGGACTAGCGGGAGGTGGTCCTATAACAGATACGCAGTATTTT.

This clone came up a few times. This chain's CDR3 is CASSLPGLAGGSREQYF. DNA for the CDR3: TGTGCCAGCAGCCTCCCCGGACTAGCGGGAGGGTCGAGGGAGCAGTACTTC. The rearrangement uses TRBV7-6 and TRBJ2-7; TRBD2 aligns across 15 bases. The CDR3 is made up of 17 amino acids. Unmatched junction bases numbered 12, after V lost 5 bases and J lost 7 bases. Germline V gene data show CDR1 as SGHVS and CDR2 as FNYEAQ.

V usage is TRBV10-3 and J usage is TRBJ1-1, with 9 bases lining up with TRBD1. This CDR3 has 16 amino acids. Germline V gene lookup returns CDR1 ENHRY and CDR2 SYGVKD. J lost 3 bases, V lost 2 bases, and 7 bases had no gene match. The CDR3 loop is CAISEPGQGVDTEAFF. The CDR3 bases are TGTGCCATCAGTGAGCCGGGACAGGGAGTGGACACTGAAGCTTTCTTT.

CDR3 residues: CASSPGQVIGTQYF. CDR3 DNA: TGTGCCAGCTCACCAGGACAGGTGATAGGGACCCAGTACTTC. The chain is built from TRBV18 and TRBJ2-5; 7 nucleotides align to TRBD1. The CDR3 contains 14 residues. V was clipped by 2 bases and J by 7 bases; unmatched bases: 7. CDR1 and CDR2 from the germline V gene are KGHSH and LQKENI.

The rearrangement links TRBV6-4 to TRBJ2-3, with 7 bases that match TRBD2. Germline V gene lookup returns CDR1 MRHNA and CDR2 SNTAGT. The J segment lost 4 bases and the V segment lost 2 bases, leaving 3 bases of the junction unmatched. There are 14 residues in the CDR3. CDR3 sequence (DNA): TGTGCCAGCAGTGACGGCGGGAGCGCAGATACGCAGTATTTT. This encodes CASSDGGSADTQYF.

The CDR3 nucleotides read TGTGCCAGCAGCCCCAGCGACAGTCCAGAGACCCAGTACTTC. As protein: CASSPSDSPETQYF. V is TRBV9 and J is TRBJ2-5; weak D call: TRBD1 (5 bases). Per germline, CDR1 SGDLS and CDR2 YYNGEE. This CDR3 spans 14 amino acids. Trimming cost V 4 bases and J 4 bases, with 14 bases left between them.

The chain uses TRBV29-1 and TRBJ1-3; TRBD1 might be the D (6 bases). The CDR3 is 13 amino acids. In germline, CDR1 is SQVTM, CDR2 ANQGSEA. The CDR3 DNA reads TGCAGTGCTAGGGGGTCCCCTGGAAACACCATATATTTT. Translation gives CSARGSPGNTIYF.

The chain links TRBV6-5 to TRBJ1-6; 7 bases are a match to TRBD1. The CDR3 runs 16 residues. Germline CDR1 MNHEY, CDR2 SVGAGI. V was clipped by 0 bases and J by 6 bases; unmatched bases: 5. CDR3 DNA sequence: TGTGCCAGCAGTTACTCGGCAGGGGGAATTAATTCACCCCTCCACTTT. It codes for CASSYSAGGINSPLHF.

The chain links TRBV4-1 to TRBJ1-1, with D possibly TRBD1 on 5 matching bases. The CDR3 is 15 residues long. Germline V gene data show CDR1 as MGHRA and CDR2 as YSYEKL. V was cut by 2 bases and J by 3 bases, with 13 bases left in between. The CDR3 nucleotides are TGCGCCAGCAGCCAAACCCCGGGGGTTCACACTGAAGCTTTCTTT. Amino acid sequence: CASSQTPGVHTEAFF.

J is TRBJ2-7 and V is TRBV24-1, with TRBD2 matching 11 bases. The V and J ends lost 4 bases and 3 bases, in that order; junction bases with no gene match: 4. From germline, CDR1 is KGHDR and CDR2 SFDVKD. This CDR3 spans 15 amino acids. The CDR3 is CATSDPGTSGYEQYF. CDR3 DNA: TGTGCCACCAGTGACCCTGGGACTAGCGGCTACGAGCAGTACTTC.

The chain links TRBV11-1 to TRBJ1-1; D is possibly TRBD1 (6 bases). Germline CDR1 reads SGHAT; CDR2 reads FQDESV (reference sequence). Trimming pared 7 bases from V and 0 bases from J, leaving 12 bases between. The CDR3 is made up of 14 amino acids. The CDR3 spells CASTTDSLNTEAFF. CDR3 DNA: TGTGCCAGCACCACGGACAGTCTGAACACTGAAGCTTTCTTT.

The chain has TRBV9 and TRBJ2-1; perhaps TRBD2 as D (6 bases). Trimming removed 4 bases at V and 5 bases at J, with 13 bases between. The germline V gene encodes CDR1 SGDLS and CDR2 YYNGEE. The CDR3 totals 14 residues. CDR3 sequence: CASSRDSPDNEQFF. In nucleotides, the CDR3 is TGTGCCAGCAGCCGGGACTCCCCTGACAATGAGCAGTTCTTC.

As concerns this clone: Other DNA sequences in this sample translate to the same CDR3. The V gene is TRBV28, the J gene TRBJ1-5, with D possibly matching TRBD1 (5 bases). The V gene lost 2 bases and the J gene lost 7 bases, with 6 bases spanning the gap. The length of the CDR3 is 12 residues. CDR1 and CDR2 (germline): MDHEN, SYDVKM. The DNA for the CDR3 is TGTGCCAGCAGTTTACAGGGACAGCCCCAGCATTTT. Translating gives CASSLQGQPQHF. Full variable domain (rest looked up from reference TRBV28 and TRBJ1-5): DVKVTQSSRYLVKRTGEKVFLECVQDMDHENMFWYRQDPGLGLRLIYFSYDVKMKEKGDIPEGYSVSREKKERFSLILESASTNQTSMYLCASSLQGQPQHFGDGTRLSIL.